Presented here are 31 T cell receptor beta chains from one specimen sequenced in a study of T cell responses to AZD1222 COVID-19 vaccine. The repertoire was sequenced with immunoSEQ multiplex PCR; TCRdb's copy has only in-frame clones and lacks some. The sample has about 39,000 clones; 88% are singletons. The sample was peripheral blood, taken 28 days after the second dose of the MenACWY control vaccine. The origin of the receptors is an adult who received the MenACWY meningococcal vaccine as a control.

This chain connects TRBV2 to TRBJ2-7; 7 bases fit TRBD1. V dropped 2 bases and J dropped 0; count of bases not matched to a gene: 1. The CDR3 sequence is 14 residues long. Germline V gene sequence: CDR1 SNHLY, CDR2 FYNNEI. DNA of the CDR3: TGTGCCAGCAGTGAAAGGGGGCGCTCCTACGAGCAGTACTTC. As protein: CASSERGRSYEQYF.

This chain connects TRBV28 to TRBJ2-1, with D perhaps matching TRBD2 (6 bases). Trimming took off 5 bases at V and 7 bases at J, with 18 bases between the two ends. From germline, CDR1 is MDHEN and CDR2 SYDVKM. CDR3 length: 15 amino acids. The DNA of the CDR3 is TGTGCCAGCAGTATTCGACGGGAGTTGGGGAATGAGCAGTTCTTC. Amino acids: CASSIRRELGNEQFF.

This clone has more than one count but fewer than ten. This chain links TRBV28 with TRBJ1-2; D ambiguous. The CDR3 has 10 residues. The germline CDR1 and CDR2 sequences are MDHEN and SYDVKM. V lost 8 bases to trimming and J lost 5 bases, with 6 bases between them. CDR3 in DNA: TGTGCCAGCGGGCCTTATGGCTACACCTTC. It specifies CASGPYGYTF.

The chain recombines TRBV11-1 with TRBJ2-5; either TRBD1 or TRBD2 may fit D (6 bases each). V was trimmed by 4 bases and J by 6 bases, leaving 21 bases between them. Germline V gene sequence: CDR1 SGHAT, CDR2 FQDESV (reference sequence). This CDR3 has 16 residues. CDR3 nucleotides: TGTGCCAGCAGCTCAGGAAAGGGGGGAATCTTGAAGACCCAGTACTTC. Translating it yields CASSSGKGGILKTQYF.

CDR3 loop: CASRSRDRGGYTF. The CDR3, as DNA: TGTGCCAGCAGATCCCGGGACAGGGGTGGCTACACCTTC. The rearrangement uses TRBV28 and TRBJ1-2; 10 bases are a match to TRBD1. V lost 6 bases to trimming and J lost 7 bases; unmatched junction nucleotides: 5. The CDR3 loop spans 13 amino acids. The V gene's germline CDR1 is MDHEN and CDR2 SYDVKM.

The chain links TRBV5-1 to TRBJ2-6; D is uncertain. Germline V gene sequence: CDR1 SGHRS, CDR2 YFSETQ. V was pared by 6 bases and J by 4 bases, with 14 bases between. The CDR3 extends over 15 amino acids. CDR3 region: CASMSVLAGANVLTF. CDR3 nucleotides: TGCGCCAGCATGTCGGTGCTCGCGGGGGCCAACGTCCTGACTTTC.

V is TRBV5-5 and J is TRBJ1-2, with D possibly being TRBD1 (5 bases). Germline assignment: CDR1 SGHKS and CDR2 YYEKEE (reference sequence). Between the trimmed V and J ends, which lost 4 bases and 8 bases, there was a span of 15 bases. The CDR3 sequence is 13 residues long. The CDR3 is CASSHSEGLGYTF. The DNA of the CDR3 is TGTGCCAGCAGCCACTCGGAGGGGCTAGGCTACACCTTC.

This clone was seen once. The chain carries TRBV5-1 and TRBJ2-3; D uncertain. Trimming left V 0 bases short and J 0 bases short, with 5 bases between. Germline CDR1 SGHRS, CDR2 YFSETQ. The CDR3 runs 14 residues. The CDR3 DNA follows: TGCGCCAGCAGCTTGGGCAGTAGCACAGATACGCAGTATTTT. This gives the protein CASSLGSSTDTQYF.

This chain joins TRBV3-1 (or the pseudogene TRBV3-2) and TRBJ2-7; D uncertain. The V end was cut by 2 bases, the J end by 4 bases, with 15 bases between. The CDR3 is 15 residues long. In germline, CDR1 is LGHDT, CDR2 YNNKEL (reference sequence). CDR3 sequence (DNA): TGTGCCAGCAGCCAAAGTGGGCCGGGTACGTACGAGCAGTACTTC. The encoded protein is CASSQSGPGTYEQYF.

CDR3: CASSPDLGGGNTIYF. In DNA, the CDR3 is TGTGCCAGCTCACCGGACTTGGGCGGTGGAAACACCATATATTTT. The chain uses TRBV18 and TRBJ1-3, with D unclear. Per germline, CDR1 KGHSH and CDR2 LQKENI. The CDR3 contains 15 residues. Trimming removed 3 bases at V and 3 bases at J, with 12 bases between.

The chain joins TRBV6-5 to TRBJ2-1, with TRBD1 matching 7 bases. Germline values: CDR1 MNHEY, CDR2 SVGAGI. The length of the CDR3 is 14 residues. Losses at the gene ends were 5 bases for V and 5 bases for J; bases not matched to a gene: 6. The CDR3 spells CASSTGTVNNEQFF. CDR3 DNA: TGTGCCAGCAGTACCGGGACAGTTAACAATGAGCAGTTCTTC.

V usage is TRBV2 and J usage is TRBJ1-4, with a tentative D call TRBD1 (6 bases). Germline-derived CDR1 and CDR2 are SNHLY and FYNNEI. V shed 0 bases and J shed 0 bases, with 11 bases lying between them. The CDR3 consists of 17 residues. This CDR3 is CASSEAGRGATNEKLFF. DNA of the CDR3: TGTGCCAGCAGTGAAGCCGGCAGGGGTGCAACTAATGAAAAACTGTTTTTT.

This chain joins TRBV27 and TRBJ2-4; possibly TRBD2 for D (5 bases). Between the trimmed V and J ends, which lost 5 bases and 4 bases, there was a span of 12 bases. CDR3 length: 14 amino acids. The V gene's germline CDR1 is MNHEY and CDR2 SMNVEV (reference sequence). Written as DNA, the CDR3 is TGTGCCAGCAGTGCTTTTGGGGAGAAAAACATTCAGTACTTC. Translated: CASSAFGEKNIQYF.

This clone was recorded once. This CDR3 is CASSLFGSGTFRNNEQFF. CDR3 nucleotides: TGTGCCAGCAGTTTATTCGGTAGCGGGACTTTCCGAAACAATGAGCAGTTCTTC. This chain uses TRBV28 with TRBJ2-1, with 8 bases aligning to TRBD2. Germline values: CDR1 MDHEN, CDR2 SYDVKM. J gave up 5 bases and V 1 base, and 13 bases lay outside the gene matches. The length of the CDR3 is 18 residues. The complete variable domain, with remaining parts taken from reference TRBV28 and TRBJ2-1, reads DVKVTQSSRYLVKRTGEKVFLECVQDMDHENMFWYRQDPGLGLRLIYFSYDVKMKEKGDIPEGYSVSREKKERFSLILESASTNQTSMYLCASSLFGSGTFRNNEQFFGPGTRLTVL.

The chain couples TRBV5-1 to TRBJ2-7; 7 bases fit TRBD2. Germline lookup yields CDR1 SGHRS and CDR2 YFSETQ. With 5 bases clipped from V and 5 bases from J, the junction kept 7 bases outside the gene matches. The CDR3 has 13 residues. As DNA, the CDR3 is TGCGCCAGCAGACTGCGGGAGTCCGACGAGCAGTACTTC. This encodes CASRLRESDEQYF.

The chain employs TRBV27 and TRBJ1-5; D unresolved. The CDR3 consists of 13 residues. The V and J ends lost 2 bases and 5 bases respectively, with 7 bases between them. Germline V CDR1 and CDR2: MNHEY, SMNVEV (reference sequence). The CDR3 loop reads CASSLGEYQPQHF. The CDR3 bases are TGTGCCAGCAGTTTAGGAGAGTATCAGCCCCAGCATTTT.

V is TRBV30 and J is TRBJ1-1; D gene ambiguous. The CDR3 is 13 amino acids. Between the trimmed V and J ends, which lost 0 bases and 7 bases, there was a span of 12 bases. CDR1 and CDR2 (germline): GTSNPN, SVGIG (reference sequence). This CDR3 is CAWSVSLGSEAFF. The CDR3 coding sequence is TGTGCCTGGAGTGTGAGTCTGGGCAGTGAAGCTTTCTTT.

The V call is TRBV7-9, the J call TRBJ2-3, with 12 positions matching TRBD2. This CDR3 is 13 amino acids long. CDR1 SEHNR and CDR2 FQNEAQ come from the germline V gene (reference sequence). The J segment lost 5 bases and the V segment lost 7 bases, leaving 1 base of the junction unmatched. The CDR3 is CASKGLAGDTQYF. The CDR3 nucleotides are TGTGCCAGCAAGGGACTAGCGGGAGATACGCAGTATTTT.

CDR3 region: CASSSQGTWDQPQHF. In nucleotides, the CDR3 is TGTGCCAGCAGTTCACAGGGGACTTGGGATCAGCCCCAGCATTTT. The genes are TRBV2 and TRBJ1-5, with TRBD1 identical over 7 bases. The V gene's germline CDR1 is SNHLY and CDR2 FYNNEI. With 5 bases clipped from V and 5 bases from J, the junction kept 9 bases outside the gene matches. CDR3 size: 15 residues. The whole variable domain, filled in from reference TRBV2 and TRBJ1-5, reads EPEVTQTPSHQVTQMGQEVILRCVPISNHLYFYWYRQILGQKVEFLVSFYNNEISEKSEIFDDQFSVERPDGSNFTLKIRSTKLEDSAMYFCASSSQGTWDQPQHFGDGTRLSIL.

V is TRBV6-5 and J is TRBJ2-7; 10 bases line up with TRBD2. The germline gives CDR1 MNHEY, CDR2 SVGAGI. V was pared by 2 bases and J by 5 bases, with 6 bases of the junction left unmatched. The CDR3 has 15 residues. CDR3 loop: CASSYKSGRAHEQYF. CDR3 sequence (DNA): TGTGCCAGCAGTTACAAGAGCGGGAGGGCCCACGAGCAGTACTTC.

V and J are TRBV5-1 and TRBJ2-7; a possible D gene is TRBD1 (6 bases). This CDR3 has 14 residues. Germline CDR1 and CDR2: SGHRS and YFSETQ. V gave up 0 bases and J gave up 2 bases, with 9 bases separating them. As DNA, the CDR3 is TGCGCCAGCAGCTTGGACAGGGATACCTACGAGCAGTACTTC. It encodes CASSLDRDTYEQYF.

The CDR3 DNA sequence: TGTGCCAGCAGCGTAGGTCAAGGTCGGGGACAGCTCTACGAGCAGTACTTC. Protein sequence: CASSVGQGRGQLYEQYF. V usage is TRBV9 and J usage is TRBJ2-7; TRBD1 matches at 7 bases. CDR1 SGDLS and CDR2 YYNGEE come from the germline V gene. V was clipped by 0 bases and J by 3 bases; unmatched bases: 12. This CDR3 is built from 17 residues.

Only a few counts were recorded for this clone. V is TRBV7-9 and J is TRBJ2-7, with D perhaps assigned TRBD1 or TRBD2 (5 bases each). Looked up from germline, CDR1 is SEHNR and CDR2 is FQNEAQ (reference sequence). V dropped 2 bases and J dropped 4 bases, with 18 bases sitting between them. This CDR3 contains 16 residues. Written as DNA, the CDR3 is TGTGCCAGCAGCTTACCCAGTTGGGGGACCACTTACGAGCAGTACTTC. Translated: CASSLPSWGTTYEQYF.

This rearrangement joins TRBV27 to TRBJ1-6; tentatively, D is TRBD1 (5 bases). Germline loops: CDR1 MNHEY, CDR2 SMNVEV (reference sequence). The CDR3 contains 15 residues. Trimming took 6 bases from V and 2 from J, leaving 11 bases between them. CDR3 bases: TGTGCCAGCAGCCGGGACCATGCCTATAATTCACCCCTCCACTTT. Amino acids: CASSRDHAYNSPLHF.

The chain is built from TRBV4-1 and TRBJ2-3; 7 bases agree with TRBD2. This CDR3 has 16 amino acids. J gave up 7 bases and V 1 base, and 11 bases lay outside the gene matches. CDR1 is MGHRA, CDR2 YSYEKL, per germline. The DNA of the CDR3 is TGCGCCAGCAGCCAAGGGGAGCGGGGTGGAGGCTATACGCAGTATTTT. Translation: CASSQGERGGGYTQYF.

This clone was seen once. The rearrangement joins TRBV21-1 to TRBJ2-1; the table gives TRBD2 as D, unverified against the DNA. TRBV21-1 is classified as a pseudogene. The CDR3 totals 11 residues. CDR3 region: CASPPRNEQFF. The CDR3 bases are TGTGCCAGCCCCCCTAGGAATGAGCAGTTCTTC.

The V gene is TRBV27, the J gene TRBJ2-7, with D tentatively TRBD1 or TRBD2 (5 bases each). Trimming left V 3 bases short and J 2 bases short, with 26 bases between. The length of the CDR3 is 19 residues. Germline CDR1 reads MNHEY; CDR2 reads SMNVEV (reference sequence). CDR3 nucleotides: TGTGCCAGCAGTTTCTCCCGCCGTTTCGGGGACGGTCCAACCTACGAGCAGTACTTC. Protein: CASSFSRRFGDGPTYEQYF.

This clone has a single count. V gene TRBV5-1 combines with J gene TRBJ1-5; D gene uncertain. V shed 5 bases and J shed 0 bases, with 15 bases lying between them. The length of the CDR3 is 16 residues. Germline CDR1 is SGHRS and CDR2 is YFSETQ. CDR3 loop: CASSWGGRHSNQPQHF. CDR3 sequence (DNA): TGCGCCAGCAGTTGGGGAGGGCGACATAGCAATCAGCCCCAGCATTTT.

The chain is built from TRBV28 and TRBJ1-1, with D maybe TRBD1 (5 bases). V shed 6 bases and J shed 3 bases, with 14 bases lying between them. Looked up from germline, CDR1 is MDHEN and CDR2 is SYDVKM. This CDR3 comprises 14 residues. The DNA for the CDR3 is TGTGCCAGCAGCTCAGGGAGTACGGACACTGAAGCTTTCTTT. Translation: CASSSGSTDTEAFF.

The rearrangement links TRBV9 to TRBJ2-1, with D maybe TRBD2 (6 bases). V shed 3 bases and J shed 6 bases, with 19 bases lying between them. Germline assignment: CDR1 SGDLS and CDR2 YYNGEE. The CDR3 runs 16 residues. The DNA of the CDR3 is TGTGCCAGCAGCGGGGGAGGACTCGATGGTAGCAATGAGCAGTTCTTC. Protein: CASSGGGLDGSNEQFF. Full variable domain (missing parts from reference TRBV9 and TRBJ2-1): DSGVTQTPKHLITATGQRVTLRCSPRSGDLSVYWYQQSLDQGLQFLIQYYNGEERAKGNILERFSAQQFPDLHSELNLSSLELGDSALYFCASSGGGLDGSNEQFFGPGTRLTVL.

This rearrangement joins TRBV7-9 to TRBJ1-4; 9 positions match TRBD1. CDR3 length equals 15 residues. The J segment lost 5 bases and the V segment lost 8 bases, leaving 9 bases of the junction unmatched. Germline lookup yields CDR1 SEHNR and CDR2 FQNEAQ (reference sequence). CDR3 nucleotide sequence: TGTGCCAGCGCCCCGGGGACAGGGCAAAATGAAAAACTGTTTTTT. It encodes CASAPGTGQNEKLFF.